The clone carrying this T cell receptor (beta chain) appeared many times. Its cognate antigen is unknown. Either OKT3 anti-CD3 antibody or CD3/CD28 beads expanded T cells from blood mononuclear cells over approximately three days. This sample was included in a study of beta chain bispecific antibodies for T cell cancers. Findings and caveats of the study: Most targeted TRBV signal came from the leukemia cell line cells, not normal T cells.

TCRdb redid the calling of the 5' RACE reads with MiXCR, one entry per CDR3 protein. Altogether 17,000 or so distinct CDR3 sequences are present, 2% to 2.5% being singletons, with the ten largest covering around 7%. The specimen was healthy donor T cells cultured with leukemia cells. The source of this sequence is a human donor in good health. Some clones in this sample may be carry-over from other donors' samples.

The CDR3 sequence: CASSLGTNTGELFF. The CDR3, as DNA: TGTGCCAGCAGTCTCGGGACCAACACCGGGGAGCTGTTTTTT. This chain connects TRBV25-1 to TRBJ2-2; D could derive from TRBD1 or TRBD2 (5 bases each). Between the trimmed V and J ends, which lost 5 bases and 2 bases, there was a span of 9 bases. The germline V gene encodes CDR1 MGHDK and CDR2 SYGVNS. The length of the CDR3 is 14 residues.